The next 11 T cell receptor beta chains were all read from a single sample in a study of PD-1 blockade in classical Hodgkin lymphoma. This table comes from immunoSEQ multiplex PCR, and its TCRdb copy is limited to in-frame clones, with some not included. The data show about 13,000 clones, around nine tenths seen once. There was relapse after autologous stem cell transplantation in every patient, and there was variation in brentuximab vedotin exposure. Sequenced material: peripheral blood mononuclear cells (PBMCs), taken at baseline. The receptors derive from a human donor with classical Hodgkin lymphoma.

The chain carries TRBV19 and TRBJ2-2, with 10 bases identical to TRBD1. Germline-derived CDR1 and CDR2 are LNHDA and SQIVND (reference sequence). The CDR3 contains 18 residues. Trimming took 3 bases from V and 6 from J; bases not matched to a gene: 13. The CDR3 region has the DNA TGTGCCAGTAGTATTTCGTGGTGGGGACAGGGGTTGTCCGGGGAGCTGTTTTTT. Its translation: CASSISWWGQGLSGELFF. Based on the CDR3 plus reference TRBV19 and TRBJ2-2, the full variable domain is DGGITQSPKYLFRKEGQNVTLSCEQNLNHDAMYWYRQDPGQGLRLIYYSQIVNDFQKGDIAEGYSVSREKKESFPLTVTSAQKNPTAFYLCASSISWWGQGLSGELFFGEGSRLTVL.

V gene TRBV11-3 combines with J gene TRBJ2-7, with 8 positions matching TRBD1. The CDR3 loop spans 15 amino acids. Trimming removed 0 bases from V and 3 bases from J; junction bases left unmatched: 4. CDR1 SGHNT and CDR2 YENEEA come from the germline V gene. CDR3 sequence: CASSLEWTGLYEQYF. The CDR3 DNA reads TGTGCCAGCAGCTTAGAGTGGACAGGGCTCTACGAGCAGTACTTC.

V and J are TRBV5-5 and TRBJ2-5, with D tentatively TRBD2 (6 bases). CDR3 length: 15 amino acids. Trimming took 4 bases from V and 4 from J, leaving 17 bases between them. The germline gives CDR1 SGHKS, CDR2 YYEKEE (reference sequence). The CDR3 loop reads CASSPGRVEIETQYF. CDR3 in DNA: TGTGCCAGCAGCCCCGGGAGAGTGGAGATAGAGACCCAGTACTTC.

The chain couples TRBV5-1 to TRBJ1-1; D gene uncertain. Germline CDR1 reads SGHRS; CDR2 reads YFSETQ. Deletions cut 0 bases from V and 0 bases from J, with 3 bases between. The CDR3 runs 13 residues. The CDR3 bases are TGCGCCAGCAGCTTGGAGGTGAACACTGAAGCTTTCTTT. As protein: CASSLEVNTEAFF.

The chain has TRBV7-3 and TRBJ1-2; D not resolved. Per germline, CDR1 SGHTA and CDR2 FQGTGA. Trimming stripped 5 bases from V and 4 bases from J, with 17 bases between. The CDR3 covers 15 residues. This chain's CDR3 is CASSPNPDWSYGYTF. The CDR3 nucleotides are TGTGCCAGCAGCCCAAACCCGGACTGGAGCTATGGCTACACCTTC.

This clone occurred once. The chain carries TRBV18 and TRBJ2-3; 7 bases fit TRBD2. The CDR3 is made up of 18 amino acids. Germline loops: CDR1 KGHSH, CDR2 LQKENI. The trim removed 6 bases at V and 1 base at J, leaving 16 bases unmatched. The CDR3 DNA reads TGTGCCAGCTCTACGGGGCCAAAGGGAGGGTACGGCACAGATACGCAGTATTTT. It is translated as CASSTGPKGGYGTDTQYF.

J is TRBJ2-3 and V is TRBV7-9, with 11 bases that match TRBD1. CDR1 and CDR2 from the germline V gene are SEHNR and FQNEAQ (reference sequence). Trimming removed 4 bases from V and 5 bases from J; junction bases left unmatched: 8. This CDR3 is 16 amino acids long. The CDR3 coding sequence is TGTGCCAGCAGCTCCTCGGACAGGGGGCTTATAGATACGCAGTATTTT. It yields the protein CASSSSDRGLIDTQYF.

The J gene is TRBJ2-7, the V gene TRBV29-1; TRBD1 matches 7 bases. CDR3 size: 13 residues. The J segment lost 3 bases and the V segment lost 3 bases, leaving 5 bases of the junction unmatched. Germline loops: CDR1 SQVTM, CDR2 ANQGSEA. In DNA, the CDR3 is TGCAGCGTTGAGACAGGGAAGGACTACGAGCAGTACTTC. Protein sequence: CSVETGKDYEQYF.

The chain combines TRBV27 with TRBJ1-1, with D hard to call. With 7 bases removed from V and 1 base from J, the gap between germline ends came to 16 bases. CDR3 length: 15 residues. Germline CDR1 reads MNHEY; CDR2 reads SMNVEV (reference sequence). The CDR3 DNA is TGTGCCAGCACCCTAGGAGGACTGCAGAACACTGAAGCTTTCTTT. Translation gives CASTLGGLQNTEAFF.

V usage is TRBV6-1 and J usage is TRBJ2-7; D uncertain. V was pared by 6 bases and J by 1 base, with 7 bases between. This CDR3 contains 12 residues. From germline, CDR1 is MNHNS and CDR2 SASEGT. The CDR3 here is CASSTRSYEQYF. The CDR3, as DNA: TGTGCCAGCAGCACCAGGTCCTACGAGCAGTACTTC.

The V call is TRBV5-1, the J call TRBJ2-7; 8 nucleotides agree with TRBD2. This CDR3 comprises 14 residues. With 4 bases clipped from V and 7 bases from J, the junction kept 10 bases outside the gene matches. Germline loops: CDR1 SGHRS, CDR2 YFSETQ. DNA of the CDR3: TGCGCCAGCAGCACACCCCGGGGGGGGCAAGAGCAGTACTTC. Translation gives CASSTPRGGQEQYF.